This T cell receptor (beta chain) originates from a study of blood T cell repertoires in COVID-19. In the original processing: From reference gene primer amplification, estimates of nucleated cell counts were derived. Produced via immunoSEQ multiplex PCR; TCRdb's table is partial and in-frame only. V, J and clone size derive from that table, while D and trimming were established from the DNA sequence. The table lists about 100,000 clones, approximately 92% of them singletons, with roughly 5% in the top ten. Germline-derived CDR1 and CDR2 are KGHDR and SFDVKD. The CDR3 extends over 17 amino acids. The ends lost 4 bases at V and 1 base at J; junction bases unmatched: 9.

This receptor was taken from a man aged 70 or older with acute or convalescent COVID-19. The sequencing sample was made of peripheral blood. This rearrangement joins TRBV24-1 to TRBJ1-2; 9 nucleotides match TRBD1. Here the CDR3 DNA reads TGTGCCACCAGTGACGCGGACAGGGGCGATGGTAACTATGGCTACACCTTC. It is translated as CATSDADRGDGNYGYTF.